This T cell receptor beta chain comes out of a study of early T cells in non-severe SARS-CoV-2 infection. Study overall: With bulk RNA from unsorted whole blood as input, sequencing yielded unpaired chains.

This clonotype was observed many times. The antigen is undetermined. Study results and caveats: There was a bias toward anti-spike CD8 responses in VDJdb matching, which missed private and CD4 specificities.

Each single cDNA molecule received a unique molecular identifier. TCRdb recomputed calls from the 5' RACE reads with MiXCR, one row per CDR3 protein. This sample yields 60,000 to 75,000 distinct CDR3 sequences, of which 8% to 10% are seen a single time; about 14% belongs to the top ten. Sequencing used whole blood, obtained at baseline. This receptor was taken from an adult who was a healthcare worker with PCR-confirmed SARS-CoV-2 infection or an uninfected control (not recorded which).

CDR3 in amino acids: CASSIASELVYEQYF. The CDR3 DNA is TGTGCCAGTAGTATAGCTAGCGAGCTGGTCTACGAGCAGTACTTC. The rearrangement links TRBV19 to TRBJ2-7; TRBD2 is a possible D gene (6 bases). Germline CDR1 reads LNHDA; CDR2 reads SQIVND (reference sequence). The CDR3 contains 15 residues. V lost 1 base, J lost 3 bases, and 13 bases lay in between.